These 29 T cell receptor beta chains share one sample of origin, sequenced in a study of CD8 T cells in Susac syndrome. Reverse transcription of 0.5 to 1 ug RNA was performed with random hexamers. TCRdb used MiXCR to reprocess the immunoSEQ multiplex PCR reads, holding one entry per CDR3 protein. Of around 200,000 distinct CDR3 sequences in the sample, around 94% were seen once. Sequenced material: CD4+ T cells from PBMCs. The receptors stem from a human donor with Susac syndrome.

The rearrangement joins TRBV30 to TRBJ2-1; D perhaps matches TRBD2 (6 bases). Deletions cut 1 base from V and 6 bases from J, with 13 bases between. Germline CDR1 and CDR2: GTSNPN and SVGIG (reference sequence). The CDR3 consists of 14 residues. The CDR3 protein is CAWSAGTPSNEQFF. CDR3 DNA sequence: TGTGCCTGGAGTGCCGGGACTCCCAGCAATGAGCAGTTCTTC.

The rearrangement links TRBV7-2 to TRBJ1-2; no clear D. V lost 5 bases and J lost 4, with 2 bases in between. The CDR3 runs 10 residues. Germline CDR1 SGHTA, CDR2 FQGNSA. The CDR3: CASSPYGYTF. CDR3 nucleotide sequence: TGTGCCAGCAGCCCCTATGGCTACACCTTC.

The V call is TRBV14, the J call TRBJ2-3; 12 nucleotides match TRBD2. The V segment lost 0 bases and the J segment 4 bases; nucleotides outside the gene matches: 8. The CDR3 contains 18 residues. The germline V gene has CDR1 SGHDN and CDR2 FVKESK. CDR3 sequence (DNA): TGTGCCAGCAGCCAAGATTTCAAGACTAGCGGGAGTCCAGATACGCAGTATTTT. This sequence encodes CASSQDFKTSGSPDTQYF.

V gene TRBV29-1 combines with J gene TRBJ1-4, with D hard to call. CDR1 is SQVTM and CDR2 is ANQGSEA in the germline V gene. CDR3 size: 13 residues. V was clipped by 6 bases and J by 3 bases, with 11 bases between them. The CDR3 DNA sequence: TGCAGCGTCGAGGAAACTCCTAATGAAAAACTGTTTTTT. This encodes CSVEETPNEKLFF.

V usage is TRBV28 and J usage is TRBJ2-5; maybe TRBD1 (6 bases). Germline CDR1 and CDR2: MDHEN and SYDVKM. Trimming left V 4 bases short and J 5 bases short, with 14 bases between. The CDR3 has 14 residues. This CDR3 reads CASSSPGTRETQYF. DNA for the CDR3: TGTGCCAGCAGTTCTCCCGGGACAAGGGAGACCCAGTACTTC.

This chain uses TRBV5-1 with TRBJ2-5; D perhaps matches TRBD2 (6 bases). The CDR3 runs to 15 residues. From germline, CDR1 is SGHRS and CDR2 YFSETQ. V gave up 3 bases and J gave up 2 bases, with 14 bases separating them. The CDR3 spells CASSSLARRQETQYF. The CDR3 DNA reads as TGCGCCAGCAGCTCCCTAGCGAGGAGACAAGAGACCCAGTACTTC. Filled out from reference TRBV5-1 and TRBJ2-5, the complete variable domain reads KAGVTQTPRYLIKTRGQQVTLSCSPISGHRSVSWYQQTPGQGLQFLFEYFSETQRNKGNFPGRFSGRQFSNSRSEMNVSTLELGDSALYLCASSSLARRQETQYFGPGTRLLVL.

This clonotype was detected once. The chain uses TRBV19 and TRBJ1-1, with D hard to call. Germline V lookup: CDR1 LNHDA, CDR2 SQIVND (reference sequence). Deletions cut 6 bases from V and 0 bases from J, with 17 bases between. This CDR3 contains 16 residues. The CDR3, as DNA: TGTGCCAGTAGCTTGCGGGGAGCCACCTTGAACACTGAAGCTTTCTTT. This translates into CASSLRGATLNTEAFF.

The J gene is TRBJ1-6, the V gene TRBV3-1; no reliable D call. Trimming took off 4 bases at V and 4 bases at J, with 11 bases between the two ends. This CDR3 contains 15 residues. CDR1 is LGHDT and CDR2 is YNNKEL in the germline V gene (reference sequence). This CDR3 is CASSPHDGYNSPLHF. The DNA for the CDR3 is TGTGCCAGCAGCCCCCACGACGGATATAATTCACCCCTCCACTTT.

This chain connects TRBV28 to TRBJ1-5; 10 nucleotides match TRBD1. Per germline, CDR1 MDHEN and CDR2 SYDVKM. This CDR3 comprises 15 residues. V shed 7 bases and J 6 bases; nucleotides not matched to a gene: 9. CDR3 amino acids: CASNDRQGARQPQHF. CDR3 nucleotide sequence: TGTGCCAGCAACGATAGACAGGGGGCGCGTCAGCCCCAGCATTTT.

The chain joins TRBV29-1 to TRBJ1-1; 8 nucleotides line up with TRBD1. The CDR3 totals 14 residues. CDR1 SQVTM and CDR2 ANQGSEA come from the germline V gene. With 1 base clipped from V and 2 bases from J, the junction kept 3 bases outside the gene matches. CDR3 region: CSVEGTGTNTEAFF. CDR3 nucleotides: TGCAGCGTTGAAGGGACAGGGACAAACACTGAAGCTTTCTTT.

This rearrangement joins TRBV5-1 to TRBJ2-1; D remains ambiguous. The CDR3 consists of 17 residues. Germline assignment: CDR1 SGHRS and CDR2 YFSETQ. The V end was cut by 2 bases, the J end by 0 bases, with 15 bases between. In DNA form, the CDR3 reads TGCGCCAGCAGCTTCGGCGGAAGGGTGTCCTCCTACAATGAGCAGTTCTTC. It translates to CASSFGGRVSSYNEQFF.

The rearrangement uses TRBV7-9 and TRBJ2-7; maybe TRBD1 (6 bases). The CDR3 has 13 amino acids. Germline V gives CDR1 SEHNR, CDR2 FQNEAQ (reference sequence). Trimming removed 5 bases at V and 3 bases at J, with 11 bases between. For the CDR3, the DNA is TGTGCCAGCAGCCACAGGGAAAGCTACGAGCAGTACTTC. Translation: CASSHRESYEQYF.

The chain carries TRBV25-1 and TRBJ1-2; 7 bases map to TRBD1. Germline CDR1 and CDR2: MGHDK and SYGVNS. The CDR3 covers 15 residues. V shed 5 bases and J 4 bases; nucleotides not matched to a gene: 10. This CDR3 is CASSPYRGFGYGYTF. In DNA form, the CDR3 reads TGTGCCAGCAGTCCCTACAGGGGATTCGGCTATGGCTACACCTTC.

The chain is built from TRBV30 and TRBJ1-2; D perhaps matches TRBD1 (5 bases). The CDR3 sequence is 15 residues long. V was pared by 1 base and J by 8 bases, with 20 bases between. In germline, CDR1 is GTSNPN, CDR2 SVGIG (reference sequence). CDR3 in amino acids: CAWSAPSGVPRGYTF. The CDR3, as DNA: TGTGCCTGGAGTGCCCCCTCGGGGGTCCCTAGGGGCTACACCTTC.

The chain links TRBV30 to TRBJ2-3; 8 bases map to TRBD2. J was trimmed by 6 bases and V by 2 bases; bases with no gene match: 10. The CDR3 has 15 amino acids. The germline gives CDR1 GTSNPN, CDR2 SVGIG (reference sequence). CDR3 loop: CAWSKSGGGRDTQYF. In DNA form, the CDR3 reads TGTGCCTGGAGTAAAAGCGGGGGAGGCCGCGATACGCAGTATTTT.

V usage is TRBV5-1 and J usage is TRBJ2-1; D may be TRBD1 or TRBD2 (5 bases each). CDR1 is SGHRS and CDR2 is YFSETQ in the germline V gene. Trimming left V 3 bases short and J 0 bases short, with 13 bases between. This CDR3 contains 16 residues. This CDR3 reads CASSSHPGSSYNEQFF. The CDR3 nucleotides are TGCGCCAGCAGCTCGCATCCAGGGAGCTCCTACAATGAGCAGTTCTTC.

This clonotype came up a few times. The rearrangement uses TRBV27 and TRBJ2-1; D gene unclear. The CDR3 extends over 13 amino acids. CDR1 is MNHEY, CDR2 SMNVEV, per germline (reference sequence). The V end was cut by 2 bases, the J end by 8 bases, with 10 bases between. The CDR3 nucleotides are TGTGCCAGCAGTTTAGGAGAAATCGATGAGCAGTTCTTC. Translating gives CASSLGEIDEQFF.

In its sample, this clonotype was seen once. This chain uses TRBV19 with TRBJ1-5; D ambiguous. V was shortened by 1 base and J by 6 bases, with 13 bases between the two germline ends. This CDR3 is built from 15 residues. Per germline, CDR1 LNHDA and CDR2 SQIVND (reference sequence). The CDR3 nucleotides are TGTGCCAGTAGTATAGGTCCAGAACTCACTCAGCCCCAGCATTTT. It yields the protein CASSIGPELTQPQHF.

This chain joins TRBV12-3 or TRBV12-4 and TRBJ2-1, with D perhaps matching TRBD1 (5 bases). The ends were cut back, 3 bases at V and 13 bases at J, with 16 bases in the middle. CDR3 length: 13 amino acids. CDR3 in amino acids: CASSFDQAQVQFF. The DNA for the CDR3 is TGTGCCAGCAGTTTCGACCAGGCACAGGTACAGTTCTTC.

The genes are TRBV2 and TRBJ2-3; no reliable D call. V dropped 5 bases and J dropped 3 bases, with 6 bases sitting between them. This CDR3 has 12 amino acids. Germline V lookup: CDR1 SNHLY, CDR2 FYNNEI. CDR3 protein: CASSWATDTQYF. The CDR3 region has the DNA TGTGCCAGCAGTTGGGCTACAGATACGCAGTATTTT.

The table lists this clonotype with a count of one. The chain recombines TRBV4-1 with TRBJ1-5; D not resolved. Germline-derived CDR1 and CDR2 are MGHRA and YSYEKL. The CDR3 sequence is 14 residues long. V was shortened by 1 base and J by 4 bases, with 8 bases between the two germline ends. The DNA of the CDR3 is TGCGCCAGCAGCCAAGGTACCCTAAATCAGCCCCAGCATTTT. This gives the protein CASSQGTLNQPQHF.

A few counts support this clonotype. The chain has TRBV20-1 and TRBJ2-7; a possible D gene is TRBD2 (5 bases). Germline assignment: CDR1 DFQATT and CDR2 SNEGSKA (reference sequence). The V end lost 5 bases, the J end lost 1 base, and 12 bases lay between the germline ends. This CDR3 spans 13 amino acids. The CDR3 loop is CSAARRASYEQYF. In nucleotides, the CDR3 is TGCAGTGCTGCAAGGCGGGCTTCCTACGAGCAGTACTTC.

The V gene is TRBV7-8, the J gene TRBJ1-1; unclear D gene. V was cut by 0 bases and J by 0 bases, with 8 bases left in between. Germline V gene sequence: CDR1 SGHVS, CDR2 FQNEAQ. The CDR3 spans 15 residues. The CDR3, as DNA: TGTGCCAGCAGCTTAGCGCGGACCGTGAACACTGAAGCTTTCTTT. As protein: CASSLARTVNTEAFF. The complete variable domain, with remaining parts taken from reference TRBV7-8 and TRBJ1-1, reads GAGVSQSPRYKVAKRGQDVALRCDPISGHVSLFWYQQALGQGPEFLTYFQNEAQLDKSGLPSDRFFAERPEGSVSTLKIQRTQQEDSAVYLCASSLARTVNTEAFFGQGTRLTVV.

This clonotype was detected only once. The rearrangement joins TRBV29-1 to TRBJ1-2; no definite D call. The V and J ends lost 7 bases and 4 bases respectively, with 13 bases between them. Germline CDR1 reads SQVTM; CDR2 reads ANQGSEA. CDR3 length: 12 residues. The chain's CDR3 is CSASGRSYGYTF. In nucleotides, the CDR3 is TGCAGCGCCTCGGGCCGCTCCTATGGCTACACCTTC.

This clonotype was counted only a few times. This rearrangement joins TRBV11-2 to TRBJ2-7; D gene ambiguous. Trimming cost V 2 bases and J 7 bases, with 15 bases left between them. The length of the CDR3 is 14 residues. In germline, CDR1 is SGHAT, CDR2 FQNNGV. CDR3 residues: CASSLLTTAGEQYF. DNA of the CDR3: TGTGCCAGCAGCTTACTTACCACGGCCGGGGAGCAGTACTTC.

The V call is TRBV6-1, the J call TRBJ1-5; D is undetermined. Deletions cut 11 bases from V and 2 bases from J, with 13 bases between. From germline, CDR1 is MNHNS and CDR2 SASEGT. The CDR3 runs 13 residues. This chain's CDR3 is CASAREGNQPQHF. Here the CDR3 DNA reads TGTGCCTCAGCGAGGGAGGGCAATCAGCCCCAGCATTTT.

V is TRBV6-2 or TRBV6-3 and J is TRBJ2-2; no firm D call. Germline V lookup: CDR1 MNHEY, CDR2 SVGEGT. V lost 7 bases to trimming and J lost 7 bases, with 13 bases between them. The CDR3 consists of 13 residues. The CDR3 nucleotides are TGTGCCAGCATGAACCGAGCTAACGGGGAGCTGTTTTTT. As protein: CASMNRANGELFF.

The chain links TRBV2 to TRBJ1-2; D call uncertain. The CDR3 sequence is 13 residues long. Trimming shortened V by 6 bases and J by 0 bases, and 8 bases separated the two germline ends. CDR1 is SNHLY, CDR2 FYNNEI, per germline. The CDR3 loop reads CASSREANYGYTF. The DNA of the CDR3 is TGTGCCAGCAGCCGGGAAGCTAACTATGGCTACACCTTC.

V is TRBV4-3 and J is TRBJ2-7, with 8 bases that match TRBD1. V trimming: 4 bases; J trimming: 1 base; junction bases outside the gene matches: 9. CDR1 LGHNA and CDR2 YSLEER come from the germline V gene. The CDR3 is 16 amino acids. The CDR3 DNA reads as TGCGCCAGCAGCCTCAGAAGGACAGGGTATTCCTACGAGCAGTACTTC. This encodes CASSLRRTGYSYEQYF.